What follows is one T cell receptor (beta chain) and its context. Its antigen is not known. The table came from immunoSEQ multiplex PCR; TCRdb's copy has only in-frame clones and leaves some out. The sample lists tens of thousands of clones, 90% seen once, with around 5.2% in the top ten. CDR3 length: 16 residues. Germline V gene lookup returns CDR1 KGHDR and CDR2 SFDVKD. The J segment lost 6 bases and the V segment lost 3 bases, leaving 5 bases of the junction unmatched. The source of the sample is a study of T cell responses to AZD1222 COVID-19 vaccine. Study details: Investigators merged groups given second doses at roughly 4 or roughly 12 weeks.

Study-wide points: Seropositive AZD1222 recipients at baseline numbered only five to seven. Compared with day 0, the breadth and depth of the Spike-specific TCR repertoire rose significantly after two doses of AZD1222. Clonal diversity was possibly underestimated, and the donors were mostly white British, with more females.

This rearrangement joins TRBV24-1 to TRBJ1-4; 11 bases are shared with TRBD1. This TCR was recovered from an adult in good health. The material was peripheral blood, obtained on day 0 of AZD1222 vaccination. CDR3 residues: CATSDPAGQGDEKLFF. Here the CDR3 DNA reads TGTGCCACCAGTGATCCGGCGGGACAGGGGGATGAAAAACTGTTTTTT.